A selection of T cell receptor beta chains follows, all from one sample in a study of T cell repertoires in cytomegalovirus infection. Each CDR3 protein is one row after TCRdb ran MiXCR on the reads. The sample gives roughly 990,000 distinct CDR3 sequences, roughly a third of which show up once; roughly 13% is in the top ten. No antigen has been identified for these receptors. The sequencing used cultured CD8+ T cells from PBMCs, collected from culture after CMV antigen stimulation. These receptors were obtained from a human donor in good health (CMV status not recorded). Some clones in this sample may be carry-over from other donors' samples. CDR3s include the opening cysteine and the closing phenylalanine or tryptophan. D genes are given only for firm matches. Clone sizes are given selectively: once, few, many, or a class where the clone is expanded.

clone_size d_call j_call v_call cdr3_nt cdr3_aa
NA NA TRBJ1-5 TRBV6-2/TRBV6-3 TGTGCCAGCAGTTACTCTCGCAATCAGCCCCAGCATTTT CASSYSRNQPQHF
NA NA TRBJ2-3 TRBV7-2 TGTGCCAGCAGCTTAGTAACAGGGGATACGCAGTATTTT CASSLVTGDTQYF
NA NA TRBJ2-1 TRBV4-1 TGCGCCAGCAGCCAACCTAATCCGGGACCAACAAATGAGCAGTTCTTC CASSQPNPGPTNEQFF
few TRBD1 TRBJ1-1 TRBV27 TGTGCCAGCAGACTAACAGGGGCCACTGAAGCTTTCTTT CASRLTGATEAFF
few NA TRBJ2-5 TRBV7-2 TGTGCCAGCAGACACGGAGAGACCCAGTACTTC CASRHGETQYF
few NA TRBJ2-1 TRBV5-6 TGTGCCAGCAGCTACCAGGGAAACTACAATGAGCAGTTCTTC CASSYQGNYNEQFF
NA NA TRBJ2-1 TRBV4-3 TGCGCCAGCAGCCAAGATCTGCTCCTCAGGCAGTTCTTC CASSQDLLLRQFF
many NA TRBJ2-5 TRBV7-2 TGTGCCAGCAGCCCAACCTGGGACTTGGGCTTAGAGCCCCAGTACTTC CASSPTWDLGLEPQYF
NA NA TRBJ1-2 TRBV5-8 TGTGCCAGCTTAGGGAACTATGGCTACACCTTC CASLGNYGYTF
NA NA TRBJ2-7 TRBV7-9 TGTGCCAGCAGCGAAACAGGGCGAGGCTACGAGCAGTACTTC CASSETGRGYEQYF
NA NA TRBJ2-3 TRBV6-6 TGTGCCAGCAGTTACTCCGGGTACGGGTTAGTAAACACAGATACGCAGTATTTT CASSYSGYGLVNTDTQYF
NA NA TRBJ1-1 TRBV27 TGTGCCAGCAGTTTAGGTTTGGGGGCCGCGGGCACTGAAGCTTTCTTT CASSLGLGAAGTEAFF
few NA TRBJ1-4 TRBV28 TGTGCCAGCAGTTTATATGAGGGATCTAATGAAAAACTGTTTTTT CASSLYEGSNEKLFF
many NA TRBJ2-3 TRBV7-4 TGTGCCAGCAGCTCTTTACAACCCAGCACAGATACGCAGTATTTT CASSSLQPSTDTQYF
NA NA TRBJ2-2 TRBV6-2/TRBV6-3 TGTGCCAGCACTTCGCCGGCCGGGGAGCTGTTTTTT CASTSPAGELFF
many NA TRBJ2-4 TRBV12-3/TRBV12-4 TGTGCCAGCAGTTTTGTACAAGGAGGATTTCGTAACATTCAGTACTTC CASSFVQGGFRNIQYF
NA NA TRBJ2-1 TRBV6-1 TGTGCCAGCAGGTCCGTAGTCGGGGTTTACAATGAGCAGTTCTTC CASRSVVGVYNEQFF
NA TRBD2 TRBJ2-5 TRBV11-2 TGTGCCAGCAGCCCCGGGGGGGGTCTCCAAGAGACCCAGTACTTC CASSPGGGLQETQYF
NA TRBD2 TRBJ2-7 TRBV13 TGTGCCAGCAGCTTGGGCGGGGGGGCAGGGTACGAGCAGTACTTC CASSLGGGAGYEQYF
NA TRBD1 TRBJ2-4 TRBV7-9 TGTGCCAGCAGCAACCAGGGACAGGGCTTAAACATTCAGTACTTC CASSNQGQGLNIQYF
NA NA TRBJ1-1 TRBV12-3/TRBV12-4 TGTGCCAGCAGTTCCGGGCGGAGAGGGTCGGACACTGAAGCTTTCTTT CASSSGRRGSDTEAFF
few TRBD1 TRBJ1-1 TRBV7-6 TGTGCCAGCAGCACAACAGGGGTTTCGAACACTGAAGCTTTCTTT CASSTTGVSNTEAFF
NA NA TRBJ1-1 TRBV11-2 TGTGCCAGCAGCATGGGATACGGTCCGAGGTGGGAAGCTTTCTTT CASSMGYGPRWEAFF
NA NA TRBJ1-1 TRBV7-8 TGTGCCAGCAGTCACTGGGCCCAGAACACTGAAGCTTTCTTT CASSHWAQNTEAFF
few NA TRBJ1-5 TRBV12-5 TGTGCTAGTGGTCCCGGGTCGGGCAATCAGCCCCAGCATTTT CASGPGSGNQPQHF
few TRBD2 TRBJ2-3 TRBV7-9 TGTGCCAGCAGCCCGAGTGCAGAGCGGGGAAGCACAGATACGCAGTATTTT CASSPSAERGSTDTQYF
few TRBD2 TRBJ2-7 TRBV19 TGTGCCACCACCGGGAGGGGTTACGAGCAGTACTTC CATTGRGYEQYF
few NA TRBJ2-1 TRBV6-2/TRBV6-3 TGTGCCAGCAGTTACTCGCCCCCACGGAATGAGCAGTTCTTC CASSYSPPRNEQFF
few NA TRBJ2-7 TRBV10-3 TGTGCCATCAGTGAGTCTACTGCCTACGAGCAGTACTTC CAISESTAYEQYF
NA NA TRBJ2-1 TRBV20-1 TGCAGTGCATGGGACCGGCAGGGTGTCAATGAGCAGTTCTTC CSAWDRQGVNEQFF
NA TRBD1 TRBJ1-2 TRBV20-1 TGCAGTGCTAGTACAGGGGGCGCGGTCTATGGCTACACCTTC CSASTGGAVYGYTF
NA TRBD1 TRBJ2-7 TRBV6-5 TGTGCCAGCAGCACAGGGGGCTGGTACGAGCAGTACTTC CASSTGGWYEQYF
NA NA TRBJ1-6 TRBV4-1 TGCGCCAGCAGCCAAGATGTTGGCGCAAATTCACCCCTCCACTTT CASSQDVGANSPLHF
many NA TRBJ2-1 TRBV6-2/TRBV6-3 TGTGCCAGCATGGCCGGGGATGAGCAGTTCTTC CASMAGDEQFF
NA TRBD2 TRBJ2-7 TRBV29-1 TGCAGCGTGACGGGACTAGCGGGGGGGACCTACGTGCAGTACTTC CSVTGLAGGTYVQYF
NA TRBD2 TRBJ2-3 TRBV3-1 TGTGCCAGCAGGAACTACCGGGACTACCTCCAAGGGGATACGCAGTATTTT CASRNYRDYLQGDTQYF
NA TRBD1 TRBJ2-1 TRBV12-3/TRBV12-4 TGTGTCAGCATACCGGGACAGGGGTACAATGAGCAGTTCTTC CVSIPGQGYNEQFF
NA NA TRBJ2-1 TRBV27 TGTGCCAGCAGCCCTTCGGAGGGGTTCTACAATGAGCAGTTCTTC CASSPSEGFYNEQFF
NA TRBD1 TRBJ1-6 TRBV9 TGTGCCAGCAGCGCCGACAGGGCGGATTCACCCCTCCACTTT CASSADRADSPLHF
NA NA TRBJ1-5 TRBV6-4 TGTGCCAGCAGTGACTCGGGGTATAGCAATCAGCCCCAGCATTTT CASSDSGYSNQPQHF
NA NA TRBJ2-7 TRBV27 TGTGCCAGCGCCCGGGGGCCCTCCTACGAGCAGTACTTC CASARGPSYEQYF
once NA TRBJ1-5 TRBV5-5 TGTGCCAGCAGCTTGATGGGGATCTATAGCAATCAGCCCCAGCATTTT CASSLMGIYSNQPQHF
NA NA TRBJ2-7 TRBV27 TGTGCCAGCAGTTCCTCTCGTTACGAGCAGTACTTC CASSSSRYEQYF
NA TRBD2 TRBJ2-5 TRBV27 TGTGCCAGCTGGGAGGGTGGGGAGACCCAGTACTTC CASWEGGETQYF
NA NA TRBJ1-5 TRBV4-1 TGCGCCAGCAGCCAAGTTGCGGGACACAATCAGCCCCAGCATTTT CASSQVAGHNQPQHF